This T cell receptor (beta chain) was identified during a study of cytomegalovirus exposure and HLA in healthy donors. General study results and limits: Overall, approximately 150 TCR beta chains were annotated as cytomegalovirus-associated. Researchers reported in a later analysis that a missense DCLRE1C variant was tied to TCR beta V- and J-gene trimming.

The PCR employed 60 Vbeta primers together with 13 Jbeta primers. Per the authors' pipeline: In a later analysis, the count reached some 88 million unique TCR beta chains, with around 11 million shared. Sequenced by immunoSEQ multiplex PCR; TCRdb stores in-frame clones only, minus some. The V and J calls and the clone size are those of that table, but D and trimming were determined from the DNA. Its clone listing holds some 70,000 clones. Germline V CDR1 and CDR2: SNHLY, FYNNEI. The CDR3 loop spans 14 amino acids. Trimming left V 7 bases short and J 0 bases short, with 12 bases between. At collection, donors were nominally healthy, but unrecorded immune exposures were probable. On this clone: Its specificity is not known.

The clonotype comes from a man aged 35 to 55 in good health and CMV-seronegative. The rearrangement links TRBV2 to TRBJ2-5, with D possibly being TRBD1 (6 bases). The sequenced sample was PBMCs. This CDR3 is CASTPGEYQETQYF. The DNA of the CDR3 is TGTGCCAGCACTCCAGGGGAGTACCAAGAGACCCAGTACTTC.